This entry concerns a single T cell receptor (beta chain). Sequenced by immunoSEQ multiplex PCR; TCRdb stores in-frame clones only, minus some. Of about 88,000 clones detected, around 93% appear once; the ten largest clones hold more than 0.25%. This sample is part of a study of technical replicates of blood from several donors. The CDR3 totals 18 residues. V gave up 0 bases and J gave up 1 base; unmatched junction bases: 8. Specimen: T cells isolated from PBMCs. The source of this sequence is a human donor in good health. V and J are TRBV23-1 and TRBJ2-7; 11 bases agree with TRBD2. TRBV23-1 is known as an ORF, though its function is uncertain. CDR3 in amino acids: CASSQSVTGTSGSYEQYF. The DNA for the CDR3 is TGCGCCAGCAGTCAATCGGTCACTGGGACTAGCGGATCCTACGAGCAGTACTTC.